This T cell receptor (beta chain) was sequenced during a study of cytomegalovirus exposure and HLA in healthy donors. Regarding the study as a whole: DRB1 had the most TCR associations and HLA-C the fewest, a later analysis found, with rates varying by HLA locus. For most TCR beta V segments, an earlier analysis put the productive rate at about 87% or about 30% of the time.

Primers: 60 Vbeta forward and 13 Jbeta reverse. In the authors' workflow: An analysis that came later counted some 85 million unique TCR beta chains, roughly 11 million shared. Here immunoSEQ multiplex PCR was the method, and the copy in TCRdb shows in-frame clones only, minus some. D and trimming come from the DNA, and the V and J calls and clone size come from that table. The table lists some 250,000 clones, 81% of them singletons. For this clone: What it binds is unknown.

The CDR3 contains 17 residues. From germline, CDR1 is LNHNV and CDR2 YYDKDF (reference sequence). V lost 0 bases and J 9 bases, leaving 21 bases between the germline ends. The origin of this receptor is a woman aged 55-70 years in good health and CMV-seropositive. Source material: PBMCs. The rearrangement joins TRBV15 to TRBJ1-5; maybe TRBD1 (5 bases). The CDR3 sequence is CATSRDGVGGVGRPQHF. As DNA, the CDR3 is TGTGCCACCAGCAGAGATGGGGTTGGGGGGGTGGGTCGGCCCCAGCATTTT.